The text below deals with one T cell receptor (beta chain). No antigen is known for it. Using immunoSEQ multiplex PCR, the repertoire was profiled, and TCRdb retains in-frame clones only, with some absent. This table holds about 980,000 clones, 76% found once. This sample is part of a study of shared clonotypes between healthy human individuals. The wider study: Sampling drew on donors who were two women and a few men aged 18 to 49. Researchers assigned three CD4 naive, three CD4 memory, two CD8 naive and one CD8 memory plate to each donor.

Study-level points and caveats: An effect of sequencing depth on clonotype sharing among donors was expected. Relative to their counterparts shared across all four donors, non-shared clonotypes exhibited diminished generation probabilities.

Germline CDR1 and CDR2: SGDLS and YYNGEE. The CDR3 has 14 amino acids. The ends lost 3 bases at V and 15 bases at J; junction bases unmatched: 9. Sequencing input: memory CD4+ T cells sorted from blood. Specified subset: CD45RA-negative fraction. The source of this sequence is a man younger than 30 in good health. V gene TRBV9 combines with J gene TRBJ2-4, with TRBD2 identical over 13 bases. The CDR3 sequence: CASSATLAGGPLYF. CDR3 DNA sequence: TGTGCCAGCAGCGCCACACTAGCGGGAGGGCCCTTGTACTTC.